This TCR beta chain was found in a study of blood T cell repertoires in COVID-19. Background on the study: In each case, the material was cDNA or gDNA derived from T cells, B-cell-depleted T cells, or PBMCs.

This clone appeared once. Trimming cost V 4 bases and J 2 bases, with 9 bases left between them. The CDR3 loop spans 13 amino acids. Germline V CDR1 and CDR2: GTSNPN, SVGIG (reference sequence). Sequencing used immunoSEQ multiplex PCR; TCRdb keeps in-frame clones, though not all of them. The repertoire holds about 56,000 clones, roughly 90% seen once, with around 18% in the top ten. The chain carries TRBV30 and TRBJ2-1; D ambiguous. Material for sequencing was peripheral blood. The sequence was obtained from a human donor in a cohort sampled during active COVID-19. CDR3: CAWMLGPYNEQFF. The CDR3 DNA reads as TGTGCCTGGATGCTAGGCCCCTACAATGAGCAGTTCTTC.